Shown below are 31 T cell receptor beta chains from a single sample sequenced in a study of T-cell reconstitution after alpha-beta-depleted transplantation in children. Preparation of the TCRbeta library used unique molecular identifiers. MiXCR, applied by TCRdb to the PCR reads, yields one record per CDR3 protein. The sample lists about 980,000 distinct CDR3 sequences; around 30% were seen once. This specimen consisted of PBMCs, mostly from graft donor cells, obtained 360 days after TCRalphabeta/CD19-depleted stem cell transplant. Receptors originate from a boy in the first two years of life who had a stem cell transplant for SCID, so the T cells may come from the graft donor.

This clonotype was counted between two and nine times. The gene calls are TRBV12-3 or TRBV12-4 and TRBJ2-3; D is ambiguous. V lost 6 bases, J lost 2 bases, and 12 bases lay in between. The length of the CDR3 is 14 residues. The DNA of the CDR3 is TGTGCCAGCAGCCAGGTTCCCTACACAGATACGCAGTATTTT. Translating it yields CASSQVPYTDTQYF.

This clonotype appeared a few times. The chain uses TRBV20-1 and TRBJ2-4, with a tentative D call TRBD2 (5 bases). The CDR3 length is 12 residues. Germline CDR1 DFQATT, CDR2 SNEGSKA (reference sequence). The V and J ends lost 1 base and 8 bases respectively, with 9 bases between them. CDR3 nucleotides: TGCAGTGCTAGAGGCCAAGCGGACATTCAGTACTTC. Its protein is CSARGQADIQYF.

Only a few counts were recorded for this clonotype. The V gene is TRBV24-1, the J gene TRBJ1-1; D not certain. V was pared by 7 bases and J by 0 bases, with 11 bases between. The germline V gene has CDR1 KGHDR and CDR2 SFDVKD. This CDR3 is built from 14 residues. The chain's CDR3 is CATRTDQMNTEAFF. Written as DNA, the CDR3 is TGTGCCACCAGAACAGACCAGATGAACACTGAAGCTTTCTTT.

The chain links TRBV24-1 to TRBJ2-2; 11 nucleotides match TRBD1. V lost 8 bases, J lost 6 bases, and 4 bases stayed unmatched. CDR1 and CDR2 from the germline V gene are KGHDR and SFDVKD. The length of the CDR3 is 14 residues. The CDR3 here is CATMPGQGAGELFF. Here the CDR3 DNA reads TGTGCCACCATGCCGGGACAGGGGGCCGGGGAGCTGTTTTTT.

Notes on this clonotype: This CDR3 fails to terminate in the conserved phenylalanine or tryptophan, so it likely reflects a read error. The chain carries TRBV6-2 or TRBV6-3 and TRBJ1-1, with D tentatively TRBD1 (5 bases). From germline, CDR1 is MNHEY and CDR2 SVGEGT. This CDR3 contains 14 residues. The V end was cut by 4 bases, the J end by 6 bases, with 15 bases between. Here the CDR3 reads CASSSPRGVAEAFL. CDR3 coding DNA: TGTGCCAGCAGTTCTCCTCGGGGGGTCGCTGAAGCTTTCCTT.

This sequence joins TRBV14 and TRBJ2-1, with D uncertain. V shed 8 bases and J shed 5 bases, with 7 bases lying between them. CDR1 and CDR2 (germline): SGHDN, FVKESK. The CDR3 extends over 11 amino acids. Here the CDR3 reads CASDDNNEQFF. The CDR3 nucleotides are TGTGCCAGCGACGACAACAATGAGCAGTTCTTC.

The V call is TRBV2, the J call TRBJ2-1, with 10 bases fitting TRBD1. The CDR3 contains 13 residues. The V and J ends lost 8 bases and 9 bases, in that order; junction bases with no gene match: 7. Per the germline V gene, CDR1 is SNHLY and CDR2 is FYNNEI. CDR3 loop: CASQGQGMGEQFF. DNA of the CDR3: TGTGCCAGCCAGGGACAGGGGATGGGTGAGCAGTTCTTC.

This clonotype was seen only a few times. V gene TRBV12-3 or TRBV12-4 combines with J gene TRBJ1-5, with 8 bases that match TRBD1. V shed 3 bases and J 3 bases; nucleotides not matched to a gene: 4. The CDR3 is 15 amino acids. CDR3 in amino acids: CASSLGTGPNQPQHF. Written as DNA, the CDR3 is TGTGCCAGCAGTTTGGGGACAGGCCCCAATCAGCCCCAGCATTTT.

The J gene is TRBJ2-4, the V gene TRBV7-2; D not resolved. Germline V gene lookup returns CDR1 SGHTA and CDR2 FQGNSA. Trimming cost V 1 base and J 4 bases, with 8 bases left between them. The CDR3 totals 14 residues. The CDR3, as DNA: TGTGCCAGCAGCTTAGACGGCAGTAAAAACATTCAGTACTTC. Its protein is CASSLDGSKNIQYF.

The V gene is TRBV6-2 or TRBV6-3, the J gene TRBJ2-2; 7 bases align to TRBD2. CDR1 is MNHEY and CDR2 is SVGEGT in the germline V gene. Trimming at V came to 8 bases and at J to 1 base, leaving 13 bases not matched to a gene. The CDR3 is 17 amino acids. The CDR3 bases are TGTGCCAGCCACCCCGGGGGGAACGGACAGAACACCGGGGAGCTGTTTTTT. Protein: CASHPGGNGQNTGELFF.

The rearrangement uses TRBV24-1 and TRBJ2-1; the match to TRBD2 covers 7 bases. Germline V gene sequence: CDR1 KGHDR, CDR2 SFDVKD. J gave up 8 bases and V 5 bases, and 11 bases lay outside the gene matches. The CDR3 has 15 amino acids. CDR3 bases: TGTGCCACCAGTGTGGGGGGTACGGGAGGCGATGAGCAGTTCTTC. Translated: CATSVGGTGGDEQFF.

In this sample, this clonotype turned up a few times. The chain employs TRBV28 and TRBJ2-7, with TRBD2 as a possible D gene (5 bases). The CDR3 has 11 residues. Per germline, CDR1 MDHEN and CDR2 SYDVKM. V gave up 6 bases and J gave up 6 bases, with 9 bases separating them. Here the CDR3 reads CASREGSEQYF. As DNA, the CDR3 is TGTGCCAGCAGGGAAGGGAGCGAGCAGTACTTC.

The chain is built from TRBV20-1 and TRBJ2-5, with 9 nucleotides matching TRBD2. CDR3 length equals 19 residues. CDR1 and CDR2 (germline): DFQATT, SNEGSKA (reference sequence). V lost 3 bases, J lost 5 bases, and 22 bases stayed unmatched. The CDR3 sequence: CSASRAQRASGVSPETQYF. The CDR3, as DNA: TGCAGTGCTAGTCGGGCTCAAAGGGCTAGCGGGGTGAGCCCGGAGACCCAGTACTTC.

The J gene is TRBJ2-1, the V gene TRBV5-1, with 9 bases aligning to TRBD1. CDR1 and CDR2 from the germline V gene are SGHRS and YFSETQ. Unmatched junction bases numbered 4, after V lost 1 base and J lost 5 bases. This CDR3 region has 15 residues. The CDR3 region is CASSLRTGVNNEQFF. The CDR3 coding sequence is TGCGCCAGCAGCTTGAGGACAGGGGTCAACAATGAGCAGTTCTTC.

CDR3 loop: CSARDGGPRTQPQHF. CDR3 coding DNA: TGCAGTGCTAGAGATGGGGGACCGAGGACTCAGCCCCAGCATTTT. The chain is built from TRBV20-1 and TRBJ1-5; D may be TRBD1 (5 bases). The CDR3 sequence is 15 residues long. Germline CDR1 and CDR2: DFQATT and SNEGSKA (reference sequence). Trimming took off 0 bases at V and 6 bases at J, with 15 bases between the two ends.

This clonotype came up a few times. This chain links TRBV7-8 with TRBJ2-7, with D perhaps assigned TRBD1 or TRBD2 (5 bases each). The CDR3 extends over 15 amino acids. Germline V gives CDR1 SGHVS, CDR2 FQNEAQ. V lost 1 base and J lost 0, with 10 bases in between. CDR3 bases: TGTGCCAGCAGCTTAGACGCAGGGAGCTCCTACGAGCAGTACTTC. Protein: CASSLDAGSSYEQYF. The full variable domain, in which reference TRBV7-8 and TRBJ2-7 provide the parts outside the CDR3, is GAGVSQSPRYKVAKRGQDVALRCDPISGHVSLFWYQQALGQGPEFLTYFQNEAQLDKSGLPSDRFFAERPEGSVSTLKIQRTQQEDSAVYLCASSLDAGSSYEQYFGPGTRLTVT.

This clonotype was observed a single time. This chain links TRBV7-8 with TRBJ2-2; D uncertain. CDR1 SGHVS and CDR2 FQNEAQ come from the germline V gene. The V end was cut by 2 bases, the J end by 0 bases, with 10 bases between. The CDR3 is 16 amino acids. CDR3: CASSLKSLANTGELFF. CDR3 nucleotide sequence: TGTGCCAGCAGCTTAAAGTCCCTTGCGAACACCGGGGAGCTGTTTTTT.

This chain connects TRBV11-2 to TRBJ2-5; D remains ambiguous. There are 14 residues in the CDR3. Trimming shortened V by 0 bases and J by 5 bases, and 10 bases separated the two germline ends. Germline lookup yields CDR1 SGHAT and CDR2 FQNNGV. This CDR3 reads CASSLDIRGETQYF. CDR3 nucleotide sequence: TGTGCCAGCAGCTTAGACATACGTGGGGAGACCCAGTACTTC.

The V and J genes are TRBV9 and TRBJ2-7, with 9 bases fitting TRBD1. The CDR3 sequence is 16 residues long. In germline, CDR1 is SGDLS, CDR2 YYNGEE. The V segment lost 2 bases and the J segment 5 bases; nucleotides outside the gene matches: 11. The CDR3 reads CASSVRYWDRVHEQYF. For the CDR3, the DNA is TGTGCCAGCAGCGTGAGGTATTGGGACAGGGTGCACGAGCAGTACTTC.

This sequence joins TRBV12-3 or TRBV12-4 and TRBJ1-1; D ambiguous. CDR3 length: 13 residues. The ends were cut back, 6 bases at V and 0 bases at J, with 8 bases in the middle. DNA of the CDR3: TGTGCCAGCAGCTCACAGCTGAACACTGAAGCTTTCTTT. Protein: CASSSQLNTEAFF.

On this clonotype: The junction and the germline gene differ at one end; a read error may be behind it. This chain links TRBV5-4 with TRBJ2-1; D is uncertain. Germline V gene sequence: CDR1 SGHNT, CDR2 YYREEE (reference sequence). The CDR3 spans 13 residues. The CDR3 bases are TGTGCCAGGAGCTTCTTTGGGAAAAATGAGCAGTTCTTC. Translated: CARSFFGKNEQFF.

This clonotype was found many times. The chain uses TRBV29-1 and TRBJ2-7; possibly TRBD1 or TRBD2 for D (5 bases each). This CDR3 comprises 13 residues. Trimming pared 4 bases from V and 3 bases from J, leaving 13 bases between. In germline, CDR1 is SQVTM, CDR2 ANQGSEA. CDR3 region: CSVVRDGVYEQYF. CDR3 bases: TGCAGCGTTGTAAGGGACGGGGTCTACGAGCAGTACTTC.

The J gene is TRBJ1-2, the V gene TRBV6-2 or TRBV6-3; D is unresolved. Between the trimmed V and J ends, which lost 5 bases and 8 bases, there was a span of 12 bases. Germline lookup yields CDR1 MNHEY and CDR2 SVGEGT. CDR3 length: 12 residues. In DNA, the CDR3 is TGTGCCAGCAGTGATTCAGCGAGGGGCTACACCTTC. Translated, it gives CASSDSARGYTF.

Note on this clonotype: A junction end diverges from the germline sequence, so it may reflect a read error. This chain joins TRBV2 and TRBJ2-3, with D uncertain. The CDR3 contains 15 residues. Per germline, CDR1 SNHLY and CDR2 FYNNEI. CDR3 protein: CASREDLLSTDTQYF. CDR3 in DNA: TGTGCCAGCAGAGAAGACCTACTAAGCACAGATACGCAGTATTTT. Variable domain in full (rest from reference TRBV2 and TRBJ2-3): EPEVTQTPSHQVTQMGQEVILRCVPISNHLYFYWYRQILGQKVEFLVSFYNNEISEKSEIFDDQFSVERPDGSNFTLKIRSTKLEDSAMYFCASREDLLSTDTQYFGPGTRLTVL.

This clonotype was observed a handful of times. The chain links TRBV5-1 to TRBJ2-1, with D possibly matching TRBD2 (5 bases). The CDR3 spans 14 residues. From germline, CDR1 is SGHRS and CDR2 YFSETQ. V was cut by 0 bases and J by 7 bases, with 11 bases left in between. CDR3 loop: CASSLGSELNEQFF. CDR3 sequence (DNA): TGCGCCAGCAGCTTGGGTAGCGAACTAAATGAGCAGTTCTTC.

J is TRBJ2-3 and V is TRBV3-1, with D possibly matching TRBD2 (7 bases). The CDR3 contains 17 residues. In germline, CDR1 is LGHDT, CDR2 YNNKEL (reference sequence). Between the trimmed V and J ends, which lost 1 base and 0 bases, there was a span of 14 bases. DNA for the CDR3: TGTGCCAGCAGCCAAGGAAGACGGGGGGCAAGCACAGATACGCAGTATTTT. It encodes CASSQGRRGASTDTQYF.

Here the CDR3 reads CASSVQGQGNTIYF. The CDR3 bases are TGTGCCAGCAGCGTCCAGGGACAGGGAAACACCATATATTTT. The rearrangement links TRBV9 to TRBJ1-3; TRBD1 aligns across 7 bases. Germline V lookup: CDR1 SGDLS, CDR2 YYNGEE. This CDR3 has 14 residues. V lost 2 bases and J lost 4; bases outside the gene matches: 3.

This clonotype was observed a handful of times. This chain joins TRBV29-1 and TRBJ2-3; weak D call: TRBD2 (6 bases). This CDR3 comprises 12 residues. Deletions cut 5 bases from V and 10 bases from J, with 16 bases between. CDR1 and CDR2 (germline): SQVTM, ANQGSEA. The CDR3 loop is CSVRLVERAQYF. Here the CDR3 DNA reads TGCAGCGTTCGATTAGTTGAGCGGGCGCAGTATTTT.

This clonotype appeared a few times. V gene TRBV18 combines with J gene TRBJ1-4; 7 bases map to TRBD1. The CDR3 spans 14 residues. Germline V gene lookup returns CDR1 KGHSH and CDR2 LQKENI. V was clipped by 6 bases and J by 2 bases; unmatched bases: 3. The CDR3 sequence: CASSPTGTNEKLFF. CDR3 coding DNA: TGTGCCAGCTCCCCGACAGGGACTAATGAAAAACTGTTTTTT.

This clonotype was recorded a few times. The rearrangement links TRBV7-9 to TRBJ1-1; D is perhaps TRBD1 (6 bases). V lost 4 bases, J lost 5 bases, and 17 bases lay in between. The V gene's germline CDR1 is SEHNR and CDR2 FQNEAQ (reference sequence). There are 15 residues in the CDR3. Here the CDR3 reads CASSSNRAERTEAFF. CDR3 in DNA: TGTGCCAGCAGCTCGAACAGGGCTGAACGGACTGAAGCTTTCTTT.

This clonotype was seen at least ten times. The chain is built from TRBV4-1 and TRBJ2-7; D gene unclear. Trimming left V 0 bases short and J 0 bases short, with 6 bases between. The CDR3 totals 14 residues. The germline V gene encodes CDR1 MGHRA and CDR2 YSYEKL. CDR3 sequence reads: CASSQESHSYEQYF. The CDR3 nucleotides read TGCGCCAGCAGCCAAGAATCCCACTCCTACGAGCAGTACTTC.